This T cell receptor (beta chain) was captured in a study of blood T cell repertoires in COVID-19. Data came from immunoSEQ multiplex PCR; TCRdb stores just in-frame clones and leaves some out. The table has roughly 410,000 clones, approximately 89% seen once; the top ten hold 2% to 2.5%. J lost 7 bases, V lost 6 bases, and 13 bases had no gene match. Germline lookup yields CDR1 MRHNA and CDR2 SNTAGT. This CDR3 has 15 amino acids. The chain is built from TRBV6-4 and TRBJ1-2, with 8 bases matching TRBD1. The sample taken for sequencing was peripheral blood. This TCR was sampled from a woman aged 55-69 years with COVID-19, enrolled during active disease. CDR3 loop: CASRPVDRGRGGYTF. Here the CDR3 DNA reads TGTGCCAGCAGACCCGTTGACAGGGGCAGAGGTGGCTACACCTTC.